The 30 T cell receptor beta chains given below trace back to one sample, sequenced in a study of cytomegalovirus exposure and HLA in healthy donors. PCR was performed using 60 Vbeta and 13 Jbeta primers. Profiled with immunoSEQ multiplex PCR; TCRdb holds only in-frame clones, not every one. The sample gives about 140,000 clones, roughly 78% of which show up once; roughly 2% is in the top ten. Input material: PBMCs. The receptor source for this set is a man under 40 in good health and CMV-seronegative.

This clone was detected only once. The rearrangement links TRBV5-1 to TRBJ2-7; a weak D match, TRBD1 (6 bases). The CDR3 extends over 16 amino acids. Germline V gene data show CDR1 as SGHRS and CDR2 as YFSETQ. Trimming removed 3 bases from V and 1 base from J, with 17 bases in between. The CDR3 region is CASSSPLTGRSYEQYF. CDR3 DNA sequence: TGCGCCAGCAGCTCGCCTCTGACAGGAAGATCCTACGAGCAGTACTTC.

The chain joins TRBV7-9 to TRBJ2-1; 8 bases fit TRBD2. The junction had 9 bases not matched to a gene; V was cut back by 5 bases and J by 3 bases. The CDR3 consists of 16 residues. Germline V CDR1 and CDR2: SEHNR, FQNEAQ (reference sequence). The CDR3 DNA follows: TGTGCCAGCAGCCCTCCAGCGGGAGAGGGCTACAATGAGCAGTTCTTC. Its translation: CASSPPAGEGYNEQFF.

The rearrangement joins TRBV4-2 to TRBJ2-3, with D perhaps TRBD2 (5 bases). This CDR3 is built from 17 residues. Trimming left V 5 bases short and J 4 bases short, with 22 bases between. Germline V gene sequence: CDR1 LGHNA, CDR2 YNFKEQ. Here the CDR3 DNA reads TGTGCCAGCAGCGGACTCAGTAAGGCCCATCCGGCAGATACGCAGTATTTT. Translating it yields CASSGLSKAHPADTQYF.

The chain combines TRBV6-5 with TRBJ2-7, with 9 bases fitting TRBD1. The CDR3 contains 14 residues. Germline CDR1 reads MNHEY; CDR2 reads SVGAGI. With 4 bases clipped from V and 3 bases from J, the junction kept 4 bases outside the gene matches. The CDR3 loop is CASSFGTGNYEQYF. The CDR3 DNA follows: TGTGCCAGCAGTTTCGGGACAGGGAACTACGAGCAGTACTTC.

The chain employs TRBV6-1 and TRBJ1-1; no firm D call. V gave up 10 bases and J gave up 0 bases, with 12 bases separating them. CDR3 length equals 13 residues. Germline V lookup: CDR1 MNHNS, CDR2 SASEGT. This CDR3 is CAISGTVNTEAFF. CDR3 sequence (DNA): TGTGCCATCAGCGGAACAGTGAACACTGAAGCTTTCTTT.

This chain links TRBV2 with TRBJ1-2; D is perhaps TRBD1 (6 bases). This CDR3 has 14 residues. The V gene's germline CDR1 is SNHLY and CDR2 FYNNEI. The ends were cut back, 6 bases at V and 7 bases at J, with 18 bases in the middle. The DNA for the CDR3 is TGTGCCAGCAGGCGTCGGGGGGCGGCGTTTGGCTACACCTTC. Residues: CASRRRGAAFGYTF.

The chain couples TRBV18 to TRBJ2-3; D is perhaps TRBD2 (5 bases). Germline V lookup: CDR1 KGHSH, CDR2 LQKENI. V dropped 5 bases and J dropped 1 base, with 10 bases sitting between them. CDR3 length equals 14 residues. The CDR3 spells CASSFREGTDTQYF. For the CDR3, the DNA is TGTGCCAGCTCATTCCGGGAAGGCACAGATACGCAGTATTTT.

This sequence joins TRBV7-8 and TRBJ1-2; 11 bases fit TRBD1. The CDR3 length is 16 residues. V dropped 1 base and J dropped 8; count of bases not matched to a gene: 9. The germline V gene has CDR1 SGHVS and CDR2 FQNEAQ. Here the CDR3 reads CASSLERTGGGVGYTF. The CDR3 nucleotides are TGTGCCAGCAGCTTAGAGAGGACAGGGGGCGGAGTGGGCTACACCTTC. The variable domain in full, completed from reference TRBV7-8 and TRBJ1-2, reads GAGVSQSPRYKVAKRGQDVALRCDPISGHVSLFWYQQALGQGPEFLTYFQNEAQLDKSGLPSDRFFAERPEGSVSTLKIQRTQQEDSAVYLCASSLERTGGGVGYTFGSGTRLTVV.

The rearrangement joins TRBV9 to TRBJ2-3; D uncertain. CDR1 and CDR2 from the germline V gene are SGDLS and YYNGEE. The CDR3 runs to 13 residues. The V gene lost 4 bases and the J gene lost 6 bases, with 12 bases spanning the gap. DNA for the CDR3: TGTGCCAGCAGCCCCACCAGTGTGGATACGCAGTATTTT. It codes for CASSPTSVDTQYF.

The gene calls are TRBV5-1 and TRBJ1-1; D gene ambiguous. The V gene lost 0 bases and the J gene lost 4 bases, with 10 bases spanning the gap. The CDR3 is made up of 14 amino acids. CDR1 and CDR2 (germline): SGHRS, YFSETQ. In DNA form, the CDR3 reads TGCGCCAGCAGCTTGGGAGATATGGTCACTGAAGCTTTCTTT. Amino acid sequence: CASSLGDMVTEAFF.

The table lists this clone with a few counts. This sequence joins TRBV10-1 and TRBJ2-7; 7 bases agree with TRBD1. V was pared by 5 bases and J by 1 base, with 2 bases of the junction left unmatched. CDR3 length equals 13 residues. CDR1 is WNHNN, CDR2 SYGVQD, per germline (reference sequence). The CDR3 here is CASSRDSSYEQYF. CDR3 DNA: TGCGCCAGCAGTCGGGACAGTTCCTACGAGCAGTACTTC.

This sequence joins TRBV10-1 and TRBJ2-7; D gene ambiguous. This CDR3 spans 14 amino acids. V dropped 2 bases and J dropped 0 bases, with 8 bases sitting between them. Germline-derived CDR1 and CDR2 are WNHNN and SYGVQD (reference sequence). The CDR3 DNA follows: TGCGCCAGCAGTGAGGTCCACAGCTCCTACGAGCAGTACTTC. It specifies CASSEVHSSYEQYF.

This clone turned up a few times. The gene calls are TRBV19 and TRBJ2-7; D might be TRBD2 (6 bases). Trimming stripped 5 bases from V and 0 bases from J, with 8 bases between. The CDR3 extends over 13 amino acids. Germline V CDR1 and CDR2: LNHDA, SQIVND (reference sequence). CDR3: CASSAGSSYEQYF. CDR3 DNA: TGTGCCAGTAGTGCGGGAAGCTCCTACGAGCAGTACTTC.

This clone was seen only a few times. The chain carries TRBV4-1 and TRBJ1-6, with D possibly matching TRBD1 (5 bases). This CDR3 comprises 17 residues. Deletions cut 0 bases from V and 3 bases from J, with 12 bases between. Looked up from germline, CDR1 is MGHRA and CDR2 is YSYEKL. The CDR3 sequence is CASSQDTGVFYNSPLHF. The CDR3 bases are TGCGCCAGCAGCCAAGATACGGGGGTATTCTATAATTCACCCCTCCACTTT.

V gene TRBV14 combines with J gene TRBJ1-2, with TRBD1 identical over 7 bases. Germline assignment: CDR1 SGHDN and CDR2 FVKESK. V lost 4 bases, J lost 1 base, and 9 bases stayed unmatched. The CDR3 runs 16 residues. The CDR3: CASSRQGGAVNYGYTF. DNA for the CDR3: TGTGCCAGCAGCCGGCAGGGGGGCGCCGTTAACTATGGCTACACCTTC. Full variable domain (missing parts from reference TRBV14 and TRBJ1-2): EAGVTQFPSHSVIEKGQTVTLRCDPISGHDNLYWYRRVMGKEIKFLLHFVKESKQDESGMPNNRFLAERTGGTYSTLKVQPAELEDSGVYFCASSRQGGAVNYGYTFGSGTRLTVV.

The chain joins TRBV6-5 to TRBJ2-1, with 11 bases identical to TRBD2. Germline V gives CDR1 MNHEY, CDR2 SVGAGI. Trimming took 2 bases from V and 8 from J; bases not matched to a gene: 8. The length of the CDR3 is 16 residues. The CDR3: CASSYQIAGGPHEQFF. The CDR3 DNA is TGTGCCAGCAGTTACCAGATAGCGGGAGGGCCTCATGAGCAGTTCTTC.

The rearrangement joins TRBV6-1 to TRBJ1-1; 8 bases are shared with TRBD1. Germline-derived CDR1 and CDR2 are MNHNS and SASEGT. J lost 3 bases, V lost 7 bases, and 7 bases had no gene match. The CDR3 runs to 14 residues. CDR3 residues: CASIDRGVYTEAFF. The CDR3 region has the DNA TGTGCCAGCATTGACAGGGGCGTGTACACTGAAGCTTTCTTT.

The gene calls are TRBV5-6 and TRBJ2-2; 13 bases map to TRBD2. The CDR3 runs to 17 residues. CDR1 is SGHDT and CDR2 is YYEEEE in the germline V gene. The ends lost 2 bases at V and 1 base at J; junction bases unmatched: 2. The DNA for the CDR3 is TGTGCCAGCAGCTTCGGGACTAGCGGGAAGAACACCGGGGAGCTGTTTTTT. Translating gives CASSFGTSGKNTGELFF.

The chain employs TRBV29-1 and TRBJ1-2; 7 bases map to TRBD1. This CDR3 contains 12 residues. Germline V lookup: CDR1 SQVTM, CDR2 ANQGSEA. Unmatched junction bases numbered 2, after V lost 3 bases and J lost 4 bases. The CDR3 sequence: CSVEGQFYGYTF. The CDR3 DNA reads as TGCAGCGTTGAGGGACAGTTCTATGGCTACACCTTC.

This chain connects TRBV13 to TRBJ2-7, with 9 bases aligning to TRBD1. Germline V CDR1 and CDR2: PRHDT, FYEKMQ (reference sequence). With V trimmed by 4 bases and J by 2 bases, 6 bases remained unmatched. The CDR3 loop spans 15 amino acids. CDR3: CASSSTGQGPYEQYF. In nucleotides, the CDR3 is TGTGCCAGCAGCTCGACGGGACAGGGACCCTACGAGCAGTACTTC. Based on the CDR3 plus reference TRBV13 and TRBJ2-7, the full variable domain is AAGVIQSPRHLIKEKRETATLKCYPIPRHDTVYWYQQGPGQDPQFLISFYEKMQSDKGSIPDRFSAQQFSDYHSELNMSSLELGDSALYFCASSSTGQGPYEQYFGPGTRLTVT.

This chain's CDR3 is CASSSSWSNTEAFF. The CDR3 DNA reads as TGTGCCAGCTCATCGAGCTGGTCCAACACTGAAGCTTTCTTT. The chain has TRBV18 and TRBJ1-1; D is uncertain. Germline CDR1 is KGHSH and CDR2 is LQKENI. V shed 5 bases and J shed 2 bases, with 12 bases lying between them. The CDR3 runs 14 residues.

This chain links TRBV11-2 with TRBJ2-5; D remains ambiguous. The J call is in doubt because the DNA end fits TRBJ2-7 better. Germline V gives CDR1 SGHAT, CDR2 FQNNGV. The CDR3 length is 14 residues. The DNA of the CDR3 is TGTGCCAGCAGCTTAGGAGGTTCCGACTACGAGCAGTACTTC. Its translation: CASSLGGSDYEQYF.

This clone showed up just a few times. The chain is built from TRBV10-2 and TRBJ2-1, with D perhaps TRBD2 (5 bases). The ends were cut back, 8 bases at V and 2 bases at J, with 10 bases in the middle. There are 13 residues in the CDR3. Germline V gives CDR1 WSHSY, CDR2 SAAADI. Written as DNA, the CDR3 is TGCGCCAGCTTTGGACTTACCTACAATGAGCAGTTCTTC. Protein sequence: CASFGLTYNEQFF.

This clone appeared a single time. The chain employs TRBV19 and TRBJ1-4; 9 bases are shared with TRBD1. The germline CDR1 and CDR2 sequences are LNHDA and SQIVND (reference sequence). Trimming cost V 6 bases and J 2 bases; bases outside gene matches: 4. CDR3 length: 15 amino acids. CDR3 coding DNA: TGTGCCAGTAGGGGGACAGGGAAGACTAATGAAAAACTGTTTTTT. Translated, it gives CASRGTGKTNEKLFF.

This chain joins TRBV7-9 and TRBJ2-3; weak D call: TRBD1 (5 bases). Germline V gives CDR1 SEHNR, CDR2 FQNEAQ (reference sequence). Trimming cost V 2 bases and J 4 bases, with 13 bases left between them. This CDR3 is built from 15 residues. CDR3 protein: CASSLTREGADTQYF. The CDR3 DNA is TGTGCCAGCAGCTTAACCAGGGAAGGGGCAGATACGCAGTATTTT.

This chain connects TRBV4-1 to TRBJ1-5, with 8 nucleotides matching TRBD1. Germline CDR1 is MGHRA and CDR2 is YSYEKL. The CDR3 runs to 17 residues. Unmatched junction bases numbered 11, after V lost 2 bases and J lost 5 bases. CDR3 coding DNA: TGCGCCAGCAGCCAACACGACAGGGGAGTCTTCTATCAGCCCCAGCATTTT. Translation gives CASSQHDRGVFYQPQHF.

The chain is built from TRBV7-6 and TRBJ2-3, with 8 bases aligning to TRBD1. This CDR3 has 14 residues. Germline V gene lookup returns CDR1 SGHVS and CDR2 FNYEAQ. V shed 0 bases, J shed 4 bases, and the junction held 0 bases outside the gene matches. The CDR3 region is CASSLATGADTQYF. DNA of the CDR3: TGTGCCAGCAGCTTAGCGACAGGGGCAGATACGCAGTATTTT.

This chain joins TRBV29-1 and TRBJ2-1; 9 positions match TRBD2. CDR3 size: 13 residues. CDR1 is SQVTM and CDR2 is ANQGSEA in the germline V gene. V lost 4 bases to trimming and J lost 5 bases; unmatched junction nucleotides: 3. The CDR3 loop is CSVGTSVHNEQFF. Here the CDR3 DNA reads TGCAGCGTTGGGACTAGCGTCCACAATGAGCAGTTCTTC.

A single count supports this clone. This chain uses TRBV19 with TRBJ1-1, with D perhaps matching TRBD1 (5 bases). Trimming removed 0 bases at V and 0 bases at J, with 11 bases between. Germline values: CDR1 LNHDA, CDR2 SQIVND (reference sequence). This CDR3 contains 16 residues. CDR3 coding DNA: TGTGCCAGTAGTATAGATCCTGACAGCTTGAACACTGAAGCTTTCTTT. Translation gives CASSIDPDSLNTEAFF.

The J gene is TRBJ1-1, the V gene TRBV4-2; TRBD1 aligns across 7 bases. The CDR3 loop spans 15 amino acids. V lost 3 bases, J lost 3 bases, and 7 bases stayed unmatched. CDR1 and CDR2 from the germline V gene are LGHNA and YNFKEQ. CDR3 in amino acids: CASSQGGQLYTEAFF. Here the CDR3 DNA reads TGTGCCAGCAGCCAGGGGGGACAGTTATACACTGAAGCTTTCTTT.